This T cell receptor beta chain was recorded in a study of T cells in Graves' hyperthyroidism and ophthalmopathy. Only a few counts were recorded for this clonotype. The antigen is unknown. Lactation, pregnancy, other autoimmune disease or uncontrolled infection led to exclusion of patients. Orbital computed tomography and thyroid ultrasound, together with serum TRAb and thyroxine and clinical symptoms, were used for diagnoses. Amplification yielded TCR beta CDR3 regions, with RNA transcripts as the source. When the TCR CDR3 underwent first-round RT-PCR, the HTBI primer set was used. TCRdb recomputed calls from the multiplex PCR reads with MiXCR, one row per CDR3 protein. The table lists some 270,000 distinct CDR3 sequences, about 24% of them singletons. V lost 4 bases, J lost 10 bases, and 13 bases lay in between. Germline CDR1 is MNHEY and CDR2 is SVGAGI. CDR3 length: 12 residues. Study-wide results and limits: Separating ophthalmopathy from stable hyperthyroidism was achieved by a 13 V-J model.

Sequencing was done on a sample of blood. The receptor was isolated from a middle-aged woman with Graves' ophthalmopathy. The chain has TRBV6-5 and TRBJ1-1; a possible D gene is TRBD1 (6 bases). The CDR3 protein is CASSSSQGSAFF. CDR3 coding DNA: TGTGCCAGCAGTTCCTCACAGGGTTCAGCTTTCTTT.